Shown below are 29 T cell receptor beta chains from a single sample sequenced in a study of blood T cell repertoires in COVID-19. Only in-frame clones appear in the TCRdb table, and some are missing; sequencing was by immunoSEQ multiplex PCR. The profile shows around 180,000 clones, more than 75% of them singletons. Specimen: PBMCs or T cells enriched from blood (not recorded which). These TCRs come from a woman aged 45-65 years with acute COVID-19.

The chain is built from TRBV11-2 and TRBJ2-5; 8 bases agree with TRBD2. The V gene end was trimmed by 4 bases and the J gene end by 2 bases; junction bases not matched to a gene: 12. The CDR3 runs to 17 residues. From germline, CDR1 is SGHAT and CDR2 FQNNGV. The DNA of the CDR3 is TGTGCCAGCAGCTATGGGCTTAGCGGGGTACTTCAAGAGACCCAGTACTTC. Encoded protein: CASSYGLSGVLQETQYF. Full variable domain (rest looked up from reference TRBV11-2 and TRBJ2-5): EAGVAQSPRYKIIEKRQSVAFWCNPISGHATLYWYQQILGQGPKLLIQFQNNGVVDDSQLPKDRFSAERLKGVDSTLKIQPAKLEDSAVYLCASSYGLSGVLQETQYFGPGTRLLVL.

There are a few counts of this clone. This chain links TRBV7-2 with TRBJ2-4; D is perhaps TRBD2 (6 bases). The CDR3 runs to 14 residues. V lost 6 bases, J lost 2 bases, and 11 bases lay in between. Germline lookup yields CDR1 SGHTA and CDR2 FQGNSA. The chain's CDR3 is CASRGTASKNIQYF. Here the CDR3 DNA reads TGTGCCAGCAGGGGGACTGCTTCCAAAAACATTCAGTACTTC.

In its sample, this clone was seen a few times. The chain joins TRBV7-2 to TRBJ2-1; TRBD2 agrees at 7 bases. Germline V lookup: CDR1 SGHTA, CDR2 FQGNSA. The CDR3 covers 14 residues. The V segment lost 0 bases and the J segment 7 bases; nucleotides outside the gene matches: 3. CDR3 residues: CASSLARRGNEQFF. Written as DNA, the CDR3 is TGTGCCAGCAGCTTAGCTCGGCGGGGGAATGAGCAGTTCTTC.

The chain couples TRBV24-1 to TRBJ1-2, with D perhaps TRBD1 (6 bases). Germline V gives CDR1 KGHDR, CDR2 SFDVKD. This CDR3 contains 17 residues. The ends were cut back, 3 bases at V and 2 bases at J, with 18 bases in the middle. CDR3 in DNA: TGTGCCACCAGTGATCCGCTGACAGGCGATTACAACTATGGCTACACCTTC. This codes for CATSDPLTGDYNYGYTF.

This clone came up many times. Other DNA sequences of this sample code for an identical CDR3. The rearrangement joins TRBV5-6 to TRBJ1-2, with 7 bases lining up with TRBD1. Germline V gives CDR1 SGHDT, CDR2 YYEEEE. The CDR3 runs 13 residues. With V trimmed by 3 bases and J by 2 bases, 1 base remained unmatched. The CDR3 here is CASSSGQNYGYTF. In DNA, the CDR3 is TGTGCCAGCAGCTCGGGACAGAACTATGGCTACACCTTC.

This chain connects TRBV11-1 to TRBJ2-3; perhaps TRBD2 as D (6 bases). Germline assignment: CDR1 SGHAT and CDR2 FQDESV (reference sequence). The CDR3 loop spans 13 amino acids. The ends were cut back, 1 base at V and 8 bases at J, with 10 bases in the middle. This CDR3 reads CASSLGGLPTQYF. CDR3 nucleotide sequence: TGTGCCAGCAGCTTAGGTGGACTACCTACGCAGTATTTT.

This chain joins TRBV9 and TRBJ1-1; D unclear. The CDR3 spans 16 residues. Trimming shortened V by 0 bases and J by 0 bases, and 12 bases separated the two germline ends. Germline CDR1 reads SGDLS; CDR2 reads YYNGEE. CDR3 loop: CASSVAVGSLNTEAFF. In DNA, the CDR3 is TGTGCCAGCAGCGTAGCGGTCGGGAGTTTGAACACTGAAGCTTTCTTT.

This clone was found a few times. This CDR3 is CASSDLAGSLGDTQYF. DNA for the CDR3: TGTGCCAGTAGTGATCTAGCGGGGTCCTTGGGGGATACGCAGTATTTT. The chain joins TRBV19 to TRBJ2-3, with 9 nucleotides matching TRBD2. Unmatched junction bases numbered 12, after V lost 5 bases and J lost 6 bases. Germline assignment: CDR1 LNHDA and CDR2 SQIVND (reference sequence). The CDR3 is 16 residues long. Based on the CDR3 plus reference TRBV19 and TRBJ2-3, the full variable domain is DGGITQSPKYLFRKEGQNVTLSCEQNLNHDAMYWYRQDPGQGLRLIYYSQIVNDFQKGDIAEGYSVSREKKESFPLTVTSAQKNPTAFYLCASSDLAGSLGDTQYFGPGTRLTVL.

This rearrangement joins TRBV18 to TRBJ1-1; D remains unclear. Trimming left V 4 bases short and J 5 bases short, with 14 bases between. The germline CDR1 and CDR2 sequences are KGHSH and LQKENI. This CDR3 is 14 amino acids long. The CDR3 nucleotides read TGTGCCAGCTCACAGCGGACCGCGTTAACTGAAGCTTTCTTT. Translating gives CASSQRTALTEAFF.

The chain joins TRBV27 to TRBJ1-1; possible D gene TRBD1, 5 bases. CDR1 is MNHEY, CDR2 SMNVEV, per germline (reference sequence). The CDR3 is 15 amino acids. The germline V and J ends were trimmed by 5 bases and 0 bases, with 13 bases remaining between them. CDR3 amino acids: CASSPGGLLNTEAFF. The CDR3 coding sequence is TGTGCCAGCAGTCCCGGGGGTTTGCTGAACACTGAAGCTTTCTTT.

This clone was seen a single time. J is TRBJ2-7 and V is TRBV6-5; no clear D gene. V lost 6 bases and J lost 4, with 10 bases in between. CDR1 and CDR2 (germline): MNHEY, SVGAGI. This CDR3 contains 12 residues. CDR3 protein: CASRVAEYEQYV. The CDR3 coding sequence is TGTGCCAGCAGGGTAGCTGAGTACGAGCAGTACGTC.

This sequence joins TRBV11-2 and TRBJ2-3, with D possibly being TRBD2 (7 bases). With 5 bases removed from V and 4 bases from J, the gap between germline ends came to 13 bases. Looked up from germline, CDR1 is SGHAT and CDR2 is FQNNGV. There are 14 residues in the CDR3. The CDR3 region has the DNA TGTGCCAGCAGCCTAGGCGGGGGCGCAGATACGCAGTATTTT. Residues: CASSLGGGADTQYF.

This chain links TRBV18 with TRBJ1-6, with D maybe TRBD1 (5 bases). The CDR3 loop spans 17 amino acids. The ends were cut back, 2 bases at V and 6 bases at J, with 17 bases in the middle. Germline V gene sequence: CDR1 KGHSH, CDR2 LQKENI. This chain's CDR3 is CASSPSRQIRGNSPLHF. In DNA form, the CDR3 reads TGTGCCAGCTCACCAAGCCGACAGATAAGGGGTAATTCACCCCTCCACTTT.

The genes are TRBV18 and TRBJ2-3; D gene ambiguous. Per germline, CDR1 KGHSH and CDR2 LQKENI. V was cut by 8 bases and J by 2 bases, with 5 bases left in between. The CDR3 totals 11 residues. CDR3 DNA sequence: TGTGCCAGCCTAAACACAGATACGCAGTATTTT. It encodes CASLNTDTQYF.

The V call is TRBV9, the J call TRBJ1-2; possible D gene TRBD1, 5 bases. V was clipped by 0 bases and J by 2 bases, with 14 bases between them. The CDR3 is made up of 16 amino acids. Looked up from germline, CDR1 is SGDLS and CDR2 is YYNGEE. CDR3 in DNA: TGTGCCAGCAGCGTAGCTACGACACAGGCGAACTATGGCTACACCTTC. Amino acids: CASSVATTQANYGYTF.

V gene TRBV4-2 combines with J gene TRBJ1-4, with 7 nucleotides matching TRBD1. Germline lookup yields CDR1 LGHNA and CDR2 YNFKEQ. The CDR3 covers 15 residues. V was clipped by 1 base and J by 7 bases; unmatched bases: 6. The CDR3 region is CASSQGDRAGEKLFF. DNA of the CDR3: TGTGCCAGCAGCCAAGGCGACAGGGCCGGTGAAAAACTGTTTTTT.

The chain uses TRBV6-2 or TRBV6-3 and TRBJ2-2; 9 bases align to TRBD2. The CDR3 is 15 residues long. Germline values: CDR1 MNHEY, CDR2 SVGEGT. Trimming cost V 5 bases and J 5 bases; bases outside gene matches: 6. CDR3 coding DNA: TGTGCCAGCAGTCGAGCGGGGGGACGTACCGGGGAGCTGTTTTTT. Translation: CASSRAGGRTGELFF.

The CDR3 DNA reads as TGCGCCAGCAGTTACAGGGTAGCCGGGGAGCTGTTTTTT. Translating it yields CASSYRVAGELFF. The J gene is TRBJ2-2, the V gene TRBV5-1; D perhaps matches TRBD1 (6 bases). CDR1 and CDR2 (germline): SGHRS, YFSETQ. The CDR3 is made up of 13 amino acids. Trimming stripped 5 bases from V and 6 bases from J, with 11 bases between.

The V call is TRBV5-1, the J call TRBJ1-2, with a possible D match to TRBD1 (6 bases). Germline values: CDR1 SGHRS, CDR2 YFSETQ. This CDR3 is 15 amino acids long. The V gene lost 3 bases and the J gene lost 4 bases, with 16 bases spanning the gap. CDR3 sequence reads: CASSSHRGTTYGYTF. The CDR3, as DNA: TGCGCCAGCAGCTCCCATAGGGGGACAACCTATGGCTACACCTTC.

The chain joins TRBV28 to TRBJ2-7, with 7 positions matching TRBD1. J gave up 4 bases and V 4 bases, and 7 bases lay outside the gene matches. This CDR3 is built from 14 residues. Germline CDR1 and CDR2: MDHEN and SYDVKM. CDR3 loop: CASSSRTGKYEQYV. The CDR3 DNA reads TGTGCCAGCAGTTCGCGGACAGGAAAGTACGAGCAGTACGTC.

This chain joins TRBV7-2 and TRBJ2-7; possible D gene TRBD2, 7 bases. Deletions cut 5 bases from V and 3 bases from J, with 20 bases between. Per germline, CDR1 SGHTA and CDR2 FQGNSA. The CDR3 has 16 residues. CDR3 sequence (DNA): TGTGCCAGCAGCCGGGGGGCGGGGGCCGCTCTCTACGAGCAGTACGTC. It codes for CASSRGAGAALYEQYV.

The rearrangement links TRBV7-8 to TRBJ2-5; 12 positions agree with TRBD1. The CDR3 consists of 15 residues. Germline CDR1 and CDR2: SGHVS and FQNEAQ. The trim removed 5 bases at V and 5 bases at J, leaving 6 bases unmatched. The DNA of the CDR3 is TGTGCCAGCAGCACACCGGGACAGGGGGCTGAGACCCAGTACTTC. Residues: CASSTPGQGAETQYF.

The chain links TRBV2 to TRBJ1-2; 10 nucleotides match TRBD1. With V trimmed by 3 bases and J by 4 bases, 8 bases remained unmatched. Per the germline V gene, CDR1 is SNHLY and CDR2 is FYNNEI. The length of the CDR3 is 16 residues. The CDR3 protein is CASSDATGGNGYGYTF. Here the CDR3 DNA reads TGTGCCAGCAGTGACGCGACAGGGGGCAATGGCTATGGCTACACCTTC.

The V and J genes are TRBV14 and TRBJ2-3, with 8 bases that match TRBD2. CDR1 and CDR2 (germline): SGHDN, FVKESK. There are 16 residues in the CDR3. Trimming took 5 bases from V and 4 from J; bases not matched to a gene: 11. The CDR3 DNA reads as TGTGCCAGCAGCTCGGGAGGGCACCAATGGGCAGATACGCAGTATTTT. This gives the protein CASSSGGHQWADTQYF.

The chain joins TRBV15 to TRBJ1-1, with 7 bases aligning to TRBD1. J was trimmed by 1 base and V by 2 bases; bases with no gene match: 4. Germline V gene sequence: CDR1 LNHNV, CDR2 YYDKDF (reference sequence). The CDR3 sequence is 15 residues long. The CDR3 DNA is TGTGCCACCAGCAGACTTGGACAGGCGAACACTGAAGCTTTCTTT. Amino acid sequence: CATSRLGQANTEAFF.

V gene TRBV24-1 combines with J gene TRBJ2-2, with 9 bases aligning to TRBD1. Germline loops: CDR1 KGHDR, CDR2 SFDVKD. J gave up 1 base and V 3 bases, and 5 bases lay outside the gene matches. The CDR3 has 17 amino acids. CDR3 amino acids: CATSDLGTGWNTGELFF. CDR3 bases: TGTGCCACCAGTGATCTCGGGACAGGGTGGAACACCGGGGAGCTGTTTTTT.

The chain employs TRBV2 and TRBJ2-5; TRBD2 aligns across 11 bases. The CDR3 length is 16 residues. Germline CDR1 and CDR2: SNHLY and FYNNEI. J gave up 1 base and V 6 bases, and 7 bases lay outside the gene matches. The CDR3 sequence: CASSRQLAGGQETQYF. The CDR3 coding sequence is TGTGCCAGCAGCCGGCAGCTAGCGGGGGGCCAAGAGACCCAGTACTTC.

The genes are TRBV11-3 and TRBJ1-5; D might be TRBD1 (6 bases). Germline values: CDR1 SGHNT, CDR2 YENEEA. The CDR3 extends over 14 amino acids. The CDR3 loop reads CELRGGGGNQPQHF. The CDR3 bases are TGTGAACTTCGCGGGGGCGGGGGCAATCAGCCCCAGCATTTT. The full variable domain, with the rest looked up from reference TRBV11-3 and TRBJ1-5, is EAGVVQSPRYKIIEKKQPVAFWCNPISGHNTLYWYLQNLGQGPELLIRYENEEAVDDSQLPKDRFSAERLKGVDSTLKIQPAELGDSAVYLCELRGGGGNQPQHFGDGTRLSIL.

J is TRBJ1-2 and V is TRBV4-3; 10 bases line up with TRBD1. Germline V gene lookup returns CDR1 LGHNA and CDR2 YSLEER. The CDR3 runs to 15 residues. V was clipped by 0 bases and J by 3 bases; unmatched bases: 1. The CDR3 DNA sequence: TGCGCCAGCAGCCAAGACGGACAGGGGGACTATGGCTACACCTTC. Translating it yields CASSQDGQGDYGYTF.